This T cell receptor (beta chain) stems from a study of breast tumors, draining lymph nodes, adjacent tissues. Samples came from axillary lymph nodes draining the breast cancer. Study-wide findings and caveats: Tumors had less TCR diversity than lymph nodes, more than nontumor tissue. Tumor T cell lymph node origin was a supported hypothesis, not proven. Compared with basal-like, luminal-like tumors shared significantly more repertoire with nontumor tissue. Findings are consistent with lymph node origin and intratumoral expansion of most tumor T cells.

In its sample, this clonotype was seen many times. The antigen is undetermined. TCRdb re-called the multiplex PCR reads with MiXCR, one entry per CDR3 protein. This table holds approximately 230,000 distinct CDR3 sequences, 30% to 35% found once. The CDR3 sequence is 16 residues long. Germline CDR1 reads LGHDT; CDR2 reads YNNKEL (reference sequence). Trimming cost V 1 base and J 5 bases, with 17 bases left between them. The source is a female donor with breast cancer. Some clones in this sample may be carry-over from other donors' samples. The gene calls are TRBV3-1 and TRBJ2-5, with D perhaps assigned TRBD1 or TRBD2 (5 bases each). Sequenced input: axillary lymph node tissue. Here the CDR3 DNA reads TGTGCCAGCAGCCAAGGAGGGGCCCCGGGGAAGGAGACCCAGTACTTC. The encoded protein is CASSQGGAPGKETQYF.